This T cell receptor beta chain was documented in a study of T cell responses to AZD1222 COVID-19 vaccine. Study-wide results and limits: At study baseline, merely six AZD1222 recipients were seropositive.

About this clone itself: Its antigen is as yet unknown.

Clones were sequenced by immunoSEQ multiplex PCR, and TCRdb holds only the in-frame ones, with some missing. The table has about 83,000 clones, roughly 83% seen once. Sequencing used peripheral blood, obtained on day 0 of AZD1222 vaccination. The sequence came from an adult in good health.

The CDR3 DNA is TGTGCCAGCTCTCGGGGGACAGGGAATGAAAAACTGTTTTTT. It translates to CASSRGTGNEKLFF. V usage is TRBV18 and J usage is TRBJ1-4; 9 nucleotides agree with TRBD1. The germline V gene has CDR1 KGHSH and CDR2 LQKENI. The CDR3 is 14 residues long. V lost 6 bases and J lost 5; bases outside the gene matches: 4.